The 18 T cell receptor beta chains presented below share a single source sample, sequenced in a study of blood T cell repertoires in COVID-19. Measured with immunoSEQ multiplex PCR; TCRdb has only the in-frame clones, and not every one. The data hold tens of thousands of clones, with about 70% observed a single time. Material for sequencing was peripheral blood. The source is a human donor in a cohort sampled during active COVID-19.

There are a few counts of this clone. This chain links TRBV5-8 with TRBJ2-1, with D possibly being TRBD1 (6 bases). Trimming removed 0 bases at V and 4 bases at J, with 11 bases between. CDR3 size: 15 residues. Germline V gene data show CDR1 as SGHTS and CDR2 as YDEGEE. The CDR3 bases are TGTGCCAGCAGCTTGGAGGGACACTCATACAATGAGCAGTTCTTC. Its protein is CASSLEGHSYNEQFF.

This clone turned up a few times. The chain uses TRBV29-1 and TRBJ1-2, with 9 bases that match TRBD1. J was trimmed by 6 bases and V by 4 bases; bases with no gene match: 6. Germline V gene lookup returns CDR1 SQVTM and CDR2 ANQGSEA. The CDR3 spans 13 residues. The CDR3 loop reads CSVVRDRADGYTF. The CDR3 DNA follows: TGCAGCGTTGTCAGGGACAGGGCTGATGGCTACACCTTC.

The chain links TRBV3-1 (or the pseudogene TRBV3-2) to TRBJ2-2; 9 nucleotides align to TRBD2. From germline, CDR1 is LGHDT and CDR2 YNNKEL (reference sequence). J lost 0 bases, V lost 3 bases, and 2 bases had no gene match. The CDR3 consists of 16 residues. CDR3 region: CASSQGLATNTGELFF. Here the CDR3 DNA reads TGTGCCAGCAGCCAGGGACTAGCTACGAACACCGGGGAGCTGTTTTTT.

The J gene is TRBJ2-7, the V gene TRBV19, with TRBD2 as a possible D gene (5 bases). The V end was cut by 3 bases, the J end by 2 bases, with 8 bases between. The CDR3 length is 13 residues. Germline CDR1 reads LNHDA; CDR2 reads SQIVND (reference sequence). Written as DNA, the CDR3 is TGTGCCAGTAGTATTGACGGGGCCTACGAGCAGTACTTC. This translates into CASSIDGAYEQYF. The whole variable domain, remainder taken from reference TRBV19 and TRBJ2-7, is DGGITQSPKYLFRKEGQNVTLSCEQNLNHDAMYWYRQDPGQGLRLIYYSQIVNDFQKGDIAEGYSVSREKKESFPLTVTSAQKNPTAFYLCASSIDGAYEQYFGPGTRLTVT.

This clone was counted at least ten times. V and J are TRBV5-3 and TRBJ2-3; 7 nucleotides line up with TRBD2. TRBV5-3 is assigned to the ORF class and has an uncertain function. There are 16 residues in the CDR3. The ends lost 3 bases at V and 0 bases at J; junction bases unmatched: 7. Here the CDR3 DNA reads TGTGCCAGAAGCTCTGCCCTTAGCGGGAGCACAGATACGCAGTATTTT. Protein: CARSSALSGSTDTQYF.

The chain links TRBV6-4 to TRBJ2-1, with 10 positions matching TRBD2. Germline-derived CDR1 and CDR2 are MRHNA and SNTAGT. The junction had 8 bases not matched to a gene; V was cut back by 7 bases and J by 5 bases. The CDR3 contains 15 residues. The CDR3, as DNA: TGTGCCAGCAAGGCTAGCGGGAGTGACCACAATGAGCAGTTCTTC. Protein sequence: CASKASGSDHNEQFF.

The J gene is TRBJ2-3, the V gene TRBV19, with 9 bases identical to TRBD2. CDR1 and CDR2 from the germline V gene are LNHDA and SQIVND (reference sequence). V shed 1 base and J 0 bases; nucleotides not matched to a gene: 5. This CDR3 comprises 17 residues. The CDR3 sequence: CASSIGLAGTSTDTQYF. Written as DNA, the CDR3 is TGTGCCAGTAGTATAGGGCTAGCGGGGACTAGCACAGATACGCAGTATTTT. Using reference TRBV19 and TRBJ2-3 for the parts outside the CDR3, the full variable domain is DGGITQSPKYLFRKEGQNVTLSCEQNLNHDAMYWYRQDPGQGLRLIYYSQIVNDFQKGDIAEGYSVSREKKESFPLTVTSAQKNPTAFYLCASSIGLAGTSTDTQYFGPGTRLTVL.

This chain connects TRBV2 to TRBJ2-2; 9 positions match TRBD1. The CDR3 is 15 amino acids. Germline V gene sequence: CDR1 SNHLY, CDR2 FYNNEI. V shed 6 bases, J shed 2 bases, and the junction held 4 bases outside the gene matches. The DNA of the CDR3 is TGTGCCAGCAGCGGGGACAGGGCCAACACCGGGGAGCTGTTTTTT. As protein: CASSGDRANTGELFF.

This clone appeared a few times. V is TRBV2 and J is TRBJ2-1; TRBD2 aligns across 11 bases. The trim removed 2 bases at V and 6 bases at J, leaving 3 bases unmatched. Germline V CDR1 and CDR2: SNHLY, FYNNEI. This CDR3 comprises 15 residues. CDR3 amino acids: CASSEFGLAGNEQFF. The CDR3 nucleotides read TGTGCCAGCAGTGAATTTGGACTAGCGGGCAATGAGCAGTTCTTC. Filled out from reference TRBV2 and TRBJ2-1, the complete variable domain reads EPEVTQTPSHQVTQMGQEVILRCVPISNHLYFYWYRQILGQKVEFLVSFYNNEISEKSEIFDDQFSVERPDGSNFTLKIRSTKLEDSAMYFCASSEFGLAGNEQFFGPGTRLTVL.

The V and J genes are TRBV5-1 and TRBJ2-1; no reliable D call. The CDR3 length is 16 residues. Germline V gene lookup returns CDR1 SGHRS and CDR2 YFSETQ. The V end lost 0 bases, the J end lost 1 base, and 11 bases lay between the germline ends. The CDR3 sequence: CASSLATGDSYNEQFF. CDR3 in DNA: TGCGCCAGCAGCTTGGCCACGGGTGATTCCTACAATGAGCAGTTCTTC.

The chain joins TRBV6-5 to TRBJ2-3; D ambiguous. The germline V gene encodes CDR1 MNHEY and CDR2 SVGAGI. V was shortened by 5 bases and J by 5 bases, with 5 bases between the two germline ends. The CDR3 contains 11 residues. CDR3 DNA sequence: TGTGCCAGCAGTAGGAGAGATACGCAGTATTTT. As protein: CASSRRDTQYF.

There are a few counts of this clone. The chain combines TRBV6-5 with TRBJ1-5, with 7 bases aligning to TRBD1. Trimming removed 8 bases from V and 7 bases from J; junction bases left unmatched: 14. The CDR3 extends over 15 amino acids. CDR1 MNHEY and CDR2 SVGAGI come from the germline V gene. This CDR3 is CASSPLRTGDQPQHF. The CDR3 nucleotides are TGTGCCAGCTCCCCTTTGCGGACAGGAGACCAGCCCCAGCATTTT.

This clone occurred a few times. CDR3 loop: CASSLGFLGGGYTF. CDR3 DNA: TGTGCCAGCAGCTTAGGTTTTTTGGGGGGTGGCTACACCTTC. The rearrangement uses TRBV7-2 and TRBJ1-2, with a tentative D call TRBD1 (5 bases). The length of the CDR3 is 14 residues. The V end was cut by 1 base, the J end by 7 bases, with 13 bases between. CDR1 SGHTA and CDR2 FQGNSA come from the germline V gene.

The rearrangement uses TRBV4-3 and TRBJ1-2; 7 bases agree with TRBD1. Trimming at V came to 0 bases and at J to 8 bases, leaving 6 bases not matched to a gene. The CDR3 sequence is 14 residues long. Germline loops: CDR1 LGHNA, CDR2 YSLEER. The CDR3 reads CASSQEGQLTGYTF. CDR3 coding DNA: TGCGCCAGCAGCCAAGAGGGACAGTTGACCGGCTACACCTTC.

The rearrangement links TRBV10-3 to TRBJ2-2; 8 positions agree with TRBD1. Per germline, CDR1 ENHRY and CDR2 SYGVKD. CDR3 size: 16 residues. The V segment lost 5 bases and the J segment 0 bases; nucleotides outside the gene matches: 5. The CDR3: CAISTRTGTNTGELFF. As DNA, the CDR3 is TGTGCCATCAGTACCCGGACAGGGACGAACACCGGGGAGCTGTTTTTT.

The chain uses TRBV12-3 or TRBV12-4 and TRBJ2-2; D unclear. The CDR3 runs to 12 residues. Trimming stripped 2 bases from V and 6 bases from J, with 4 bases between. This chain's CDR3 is CASSLNSGELFF. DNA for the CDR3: TGTGCCAGCAGTTTAAACTCCGGGGAGCTGTTTTTT.

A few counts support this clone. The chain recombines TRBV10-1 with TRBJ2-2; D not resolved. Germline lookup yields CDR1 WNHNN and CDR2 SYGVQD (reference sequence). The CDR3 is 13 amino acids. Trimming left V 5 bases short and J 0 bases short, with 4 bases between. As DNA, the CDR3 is TGCGCCAGCAGTATCTCGAACACCGGGGAGCTGTTTTTT. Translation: CASSISNTGELFF.

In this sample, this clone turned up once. CDR3 region: CASKAGQGRYEQYF. CDR3 bases: TGCGCCAGCAAAGCGGGACAGGGTCGCTACGAGCAGTACTTC. The chain links TRBV4-3 to TRBJ2-7; 9 bases are shared with TRBD1. The CDR3 extends over 14 amino acids. With V trimmed by 7 bases and J by 3 bases, 7 bases remained unmatched. Germline V lookup: CDR1 LGHNA, CDR2 YSLEER.